This T cell receptor (beta chain) was identified during a study of shared clonotypes between healthy human individuals. Study-level points and caveats: On the whole, naive subsets had larger estimated richness than memory subsets had. Some clonotypes were shared by all four sorted-subset donors, while others were not shared. The non-shared ones had lower generation probabilities than the shared ones.

The CDR3 has 16 residues. V lost 6 bases and J 10 bases, leaving 25 bases between the germline ends. Germline V CDR1 and CDR2: MNHEY, SMNVEV (reference sequence). A word on this clone: The target antigen is unknown.

Profiling relied on immunoSEQ multiplex PCR, and the TCRdb table lists in-frame clones only, not all of them. The data contain around 2,000,000 clones, under 95% of them singletons. CD8 cells regarded as naive lacked CD45RO, were positively chosen for CCR7, and omitted terminally differentiated effector memory CD45RA+ cells. The rearrangement links TRBV27 to TRBJ2-1; TRBD1 is a possible D gene (5 bases). This clonotype was obtained from a man between 18 and 29 years old in good health. Some clones in this sample may be carry-over from other donors' samples. Material for sequencing was naive CD8+ T cells from PBMCs. The CDR3 loop is CASSPLGAATTGEQFF. CDR3 nucleotides: TGTGCCAGCAGCCCTCTTGGGGCCGCTACCACCGGGGAGCAGTTCTTC.